A single sample gave rise to the 28 T cell receptor beta chains below, sequenced in a study of shared clonotypes between healthy human individuals. The method was immunoSEQ multiplex PCR; TCRdb's version includes in-frame clones alone and lacks a portion of them. Seen here are 470,000 or so clones, over 75% observed once, and the top ten hold approximately 12%. The sample consisted of PBMCs. The receptors derive from a woman between 40 and 55 years old in good health. Some clones in this sample may be carry-over from other donors' samples.

This clone was recorded once. This chain links TRBV12-2 with TRBJ1-2. TRBV12-2 is listed as a pseudogene. There are 14 residues in the CDR3. CDR3 amino acids: CASRSHGGRNGYTF. DNA for the CDR3: TGTGCAAGTCGCTCCCATGGGGGAAGGAATGGCTACACCTTC.

Worth noting for this clone: One junction end disagrees with the germline gene, perhaps due to a read error. The V gene is TRBV7-7, the J gene TRBJ1-3, with D possibly TRBD1 on 6 matching bases. The CDR3 contains 15 residues. Germline V gene lookup returns CDR1 SSHAT and CDR2 FNYEAQ (reference sequence). CDR3 nucleotides: TGTGCTAGCAGCTTAGCGTTAGGGGGAGGAAACACCATATATTTT. Amino acid sequence: CASSLALGGGNTIYF.

The CDR3 loop is CASSQVGDTQYF. DNA for the CDR3: TGTGCCAGCAGCCAAGTTGGAGATACGCAGTATTTT. The V gene is TRBV7-3, the J gene TRBJ2-3; unclear D gene. Germline CDR1 is SGHTA and CDR2 is FQGTGA. Trimming removed 5 bases at V and 5 bases at J, with 8 bases between. The CDR3 has 12 residues.

This clone was picked up many times. This chain joins TRBV7-3 and TRBJ1-1; no definite D call. From germline, CDR1 is SGHTA and CDR2 FQGTGA. The CDR3 totals 12 residues. With 6 bases removed from V and 1 base from J, the gap between germline ends came to 6 bases. CDR3 region: CASSIGNTEAFF. The DNA of the CDR3 is TGTGCCAGCAGTATAGGGAACACTGAAGCTTTCTTT.

About this clone: A read error is likely here: a far larger clone is one base away. The chain uses TRBV5-4 and TRBJ1-5, with 9 bases aligning to TRBD1. Germline V gives CDR1 SGHNT, CDR2 YYREEE (reference sequence). J was trimmed by 5 bases and V by 0 bases; bases with no gene match: 3. This CDR3 contains 15 residues. The CDR3 sequence is CASSLGQGVDQPQHF. CDR3 coding DNA: TGTGCCAGCAGCTTGGGACAGGGGGTTGATCAGCCCCAGCATTTT. Based on the CDR3 plus reference TRBV5-4 and TRBJ1-5, the full variable domain is ETGVTQSPTHLIKTRGQQVTLRCSSQSGHNTVSWYQQALGQGPQFIFQYYREEENGRGNFPPRFSGLQFPNYSSELNVNALELDDSALYLCASSLGQGVDQPQHFGDGTRLSIL.

The gene calls are TRBV7-9 and TRBJ2-6; the D is unclear. This CDR3 has 13 amino acids. CDR1 is SEHNR, CDR2 FQNEAQ, per germline (reference sequence). The ends were cut back, 5 bases at V and 3 bases at J, with 5 bases in the middle. In nucleotides, the CDR3 is TGTGCCAGCAGCGTTAGTGGGGCCAACGTCCTGACTTTC. Its protein product is CASSVSGANVLTF.

V is TRBV5-4 and J is TRBJ2-3, with D uncertain. CDR3 length equals 15 residues. The V gene's germline CDR1 is SGHNT and CDR2 YYREEE (reference sequence). V dropped 2 bases and J dropped 0 bases, with 10 bases sitting between them. The CDR3 here is CASSFSTGSTDTQYF. The CDR3 DNA reads as TGTGCCAGCAGCTTTTCGACGGGTAGCACAGATACGCAGTATTTT.

With regard to this clone: One junction end does not reproduce the germline sequence, and a read error may be involved. In DNA form, the CDR3 reads TGTGCCAGCAGCCTTGGGTTGGCTAGCAGATACTACGTGCAGTACTTC. It specifies CASSLGLASRYYVQYF. The chain has TRBV7-2 and TRBJ2-7; D perhaps matches TRBD2 (5 bases). The CDR3 is 16 residues long. The germline CDR1 and CDR2 sequences are SGHTA and FQGNSA.

The chain couples TRBV18 to TRBJ2-3; D not resolved. Trimming left V 0 bases short and J 8 bases short, with 9 bases between. From germline, CDR1 is KGHSH and CDR2 LQKENI. This CDR3 has 13 residues. The CDR3 loop is CASSPPTHGTQYF. CDR3 nucleotides: TGTGCCAGCTCACCACCGACTCATGGTACGCAGTATTTT.

The chain has TRBV29-1 and TRBJ1-2, with D unclear. The V end lost 1 base, the J end lost 4 bases, and 4 bases lay between the germline ends. The CDR3 is 11 residues long. The germline V gene has CDR1 SQVTM and CDR2 ANQGSEA. The CDR3 is CSVEVGYGYTF. The CDR3 region has the DNA TGCAGCGTTGAAGTCGGCTATGGCTACACCTTC.

This clone appeared a single time. The gene calls are TRBV11-3 and TRBJ2-7, with D unresolved. This CDR3 region has 12 residues. Germline V gene data show CDR1 as SGHNT and CDR2 as YENEEA. Trimming took off 5 bases at V and 7 bases at J, with 12 bases between the two ends. The CDR3 spells CASSDRQEEQYF. DNA for the CDR3: TGTGCCAGCAGCGACCGACAAGAAGAGCAGTACTTC.

This chain uses TRBV2 with TRBJ2-6; a weak D match, TRBD2 (5 bases). Between the trimmed V and J ends, which lost 4 bases and 3 bases, there was a span of 10 bases. The CDR3 consists of 15 residues. Germline V gene lookup returns CDR1 SNHLY and CDR2 FYNNEI. The CDR3 coding sequence is TGTGCCAGCAGTGTAGAGGGTGGTGGGGCCAACGTCCTGACTTTC. This gives the protein CASSVEGGGANVLTF.

The V call is TRBV6-6, the J call TRBJ2-3; possibly TRBD2 for D (5 bases). With 0 bases removed from V and 0 bases from J, the gap between germline ends came to 10 bases. CDR3 length equals 16 residues. Germline V gene data show CDR1 as MNHNY and CDR2 as SVGAGI (reference sequence). This chain's CDR3 is CASSYSIRRSTDTQYF. The CDR3 DNA follows: TGTGCCAGCAGTTACTCGATACGGAGGAGCACAGATACGCAGTATTTT.

The chain uses TRBV5-4 and TRBJ1-2; 8 bases are shared with TRBD1. The CDR3 is made up of 13 amino acids. Germline trimming cut 4 bases from V and 8 bases from J; bases unmatched to any gene: 7. The germline CDR1 and CDR2 sequences are SGHNT and YYREEE (reference sequence). The CDR3 region has the DNA TGTGCCAGCAGCCTCGGACAGGGTTCGGGCTACACCTTC. Protein: CASSLGQGSGYTF.

J is TRBJ2-7 and V is TRBV7-2; 11 bases align to TRBD1. V was clipped by 3 bases and J by 3 bases; unmatched bases: 10. The CDR3 is 17 residues long. Germline lookup yields CDR1 SGHTA and CDR2 FQGNSA. The CDR3 region has the DNA TGTGCCAGCAGCTTTCCGGACAGGGGGCTCAAATACTACGAGCAGTACTTC. Encoded protein: CASSFPDRGLKYYEQYF.

This clone was observed once. This chain joins TRBV7-6 and TRBJ2-7; D uncertain. In germline, CDR1 is SGHVS, CDR2 FNYEAQ. The CDR3 has 12 residues. Deletions cut 1 base from V and 6 bases from J, with 7 bases between. CDR3 residues: CASSLVGAEQYF. In DNA form, the CDR3 reads TGTGCCAGCAGCTTAGTAGGTGCCGAGCAGTACTTC.

This clone was seen once. This chain uses TRBV6-5 with TRBJ1-3; 8 bases fit TRBD1. This CDR3 has 13 amino acids. Germline trimming cut 8 bases from V and 8 bases from J; bases unmatched to any gene: 8. CDR1 is MNHEY and CDR2 is SVGAGI in the germline V gene. CDR3 in amino acids: CASRGQGWDTIYF. The DNA of the CDR3 is TGTGCCAGCCGCGGACAGGGCTGGGACACCATATATTTT.

Here the CDR3 reads CASSLYAGRGEQFF. The CDR3 DNA reads as TGTGCCAGCAGCTTATATGCGGGGCGCGGGGAGCAGTTCTTC. The gene calls are TRBV7-2 and TRBJ2-1; D perhaps matches TRBD2 (6 bases). Germline assignment: CDR1 SGHTA and CDR2 FQGNSA. The CDR3 has 14 residues. The V end was cut by 2 bases, the J end by 10 bases, with 15 bases between.

Of note for this clone: The junction departs from the called germline gene at one end, perhaps through a read error. Other DNA sequences in the sample encode the same CDR3. The V call is TRBV28, the J call TRBJ2-7; weak D call: TRBD2 (6 bases). Germline CDR1 reads MDHEN; CDR2 reads SYDVKM. The length of the CDR3 is 14 residues. CDR3 residues: CASSGQRVGDEQYF. Here the CDR3 DNA reads TGTGCCAGCAGTGGCCAGCGGGTAGGGGACGAGCAGTACTTT.

The chain is built from TRBV5-4 and TRBJ2-2; D gene unclear. V was shortened by 0 bases and J by 2 bases, with 11 bases between the two germline ends. This CDR3 region has 16 residues. The germline gives CDR1 SGHNT, CDR2 YYREEE (reference sequence). In nucleotides, the CDR3 is TGTGCCAGCAGCTTGGGCGAGGCTGGAAACACCGGGGAGCTGTTTTTT. Amino acid sequence: CASSLGEAGNTGELFF.

The chain uses TRBV30 and TRBJ1-3; D ambiguous. The length of the CDR3 is 14 residues. Germline CDR1 reads GTSNPN; CDR2 reads SVGIG (reference sequence). V lost 4 bases, J lost 0 bases, and 10 bases lay in between. In DNA, the CDR3 is TGTGCCTGGACCTCCGTTATCTCTGGAAACACCATATATTTT. The encoded protein is CAWTSVISGNTIYF.

This clone has only a few counts. This chain connects TRBV4-2 to TRBJ2-2; the D gene is possibly TRBD2 (5 bases). V lost 3 bases and J 2 bases, leaving 10 bases between the germline ends. This CDR3 has 15 amino acids. CDR1 LGHNA and CDR2 YNFKEQ come from the germline V gene. This CDR3 reads CASSQESGNTGELFF. The CDR3, as DNA: TGTGCCAGCAGCCAGGAGAGCGGAAACACCGGGGAGCTGTTTTTT.

The count of this clone is one. V and J are TRBV7-8 and TRBJ2-7; 9 bases map to TRBD2. V was pared by 6 bases and J by 2 bases, with 5 bases of the junction left unmatched. This CDR3 is 14 amino acids long. Germline lookup yields CDR1 SGHVS and CDR2 FQNEAQ. The CDR3 loop is CASRAQRGAYEQYF. The CDR3, as DNA: TGTGCCAGCAGGGCCCAGCGGGGGGCCTACGAGCAGTACTTC.

The chain is built from TRBV9 and TRBJ2-2, with unresolved D. The CDR3 extends over 12 amino acids. In germline, CDR1 is SGDLS, CDR2 YYNGEE. Trimming shortened V by 3 bases and J by 9 bases, and 9 bases separated the two germline ends. For the CDR3, the DNA is TGTGCCAGCAGCGCCTCCCCTCGGGAGCTGTTTTTT. Translated: CASSASPRELFF.

V is TRBV28 and J is TRBJ1-6, with D possibly being TRBD1 (5 bases). The ends were cut back, 7 bases at V and 7 bases at J, with 26 bases in the middle. This CDR3 is 18 amino acids long. Germline lookup yields CDR1 MDHEN and CDR2 SYDVKM. CDR3 sequence reads: CASTSRDGRSWGNSPLHF. The DNA of the CDR3 is TGTGCCAGCACCTCCCGAGATGGCAGGTCCTGGGGGAATTCACCCCTCCACTTT.

Of note for this clone: This likely traces to a read error, being one base from a far larger clone. The chain uses TRBV29-1 and TRBJ2-7; tentative D call: TRBD2 (6 bases). The CDR3 is 14 residues long. V dropped 6 bases and J dropped 2 bases, with 17 bases sitting between them. CDR1 is SQVTM and CDR2 is ANQGSEA in the germline V gene. CDR3 DNA: TGCAGCGTGGTGGCTGGGCGGGAACCCTACGAGCAGTACTTC. Amino acid sequence: CSVVAGREPYEQYF.

This clone is judged medium-sized. The chain employs TRBV15 and TRBJ2-2; either TRBD1 or TRBD2 may fit D (6 bases each). The CDR3 has 17 amino acids. The germline V and J ends were trimmed by 0 bases and 6 bases, with 17 bases remaining between them. Germline CDR1 LNHNV, CDR2 YYDKDF (reference sequence). This CDR3 is CATSRDSALGGSGELFF. The CDR3 DNA follows: TGTGCCACCAGCAGAGATAGTGCTTTAGGGGGGTCCGGGGAGCTGTTTTTT.

Worth noting for this clone: A far larger clone is a single base away, which makes a read error likely. The V call is TRBV10-3, the J call TRBJ2-2; the match to TRBD2 covers 9 bases. The CDR3 has 18 amino acids. J lost 7 bases, V lost 3 bases, and 15 bases had no gene match. Germline V gene lookup returns CDR1 ENHRY and CDR2 SYGVKD. CDR3 DNA sequence: TGTGCCATCAGTGAAGGGGGGCTGGCTAGCGGGAATCGCGGGGAGCTGTTTTTT. Translating gives CAISEGGLASGNRGELFF.